The rows below give T cell receptor beta chains drawn from one sample of a study of T cell repertoires in cytomegalovirus infection. TCRdb re-called the reads with MiXCR, one entry per CDR3 protein. The sample lists fewer than 350,000 distinct CDR3 sequences; roughly a sixth were seen once. The material sequenced was PBMCs. The receptors were gathered from a human donor in good health (CMV status not recorded). Some clones in this sample may be carry-over from other donors' samples. Both conserved end residues are part of each CDR3. Fields, in order: V gene, J gene, clone size, D gene, CDR3 protein, CDR3 DNA. D genes are given only for firm matches. Part of the rows lack a size; the others show once, few, many or a class for expanded clones.

v_gene: TRBV7-2
j_gene: TRBJ2-1
abundance: many
d_gene: .
CDR3aa: CASSLEMRNEQFF
CDR3nt: TGTGCCAGCAGCTTAGAGATGAGAAATGAGCAGTTCTTC

v_gene: TRBV6-1
j_gene: TRBJ2-7
abundance: few
d_gene: .
CDR3aa: CASRREVIAQYF
CDR3nt: TGTGCCAGCAGGAGAGAGGTCATCGCGCAGTACTTC

v_gene: TRBV6-1
j_gene: TRBJ1-1
abundance: .
d_gene: .
CDR3aa: CASQAHAGQGPTEAFF
CDR3nt: TGTGCCAGCCAAGCCCATGCCGGGCAGGGGCCAACTGAAGCTTTCTTT

v_gene: TRBV6-1
j_gene: TRBJ2-5
abundance: .
d_gene: .
CDR3aa: CASSESGDSSQETQYF
CDR3nt: TGTGCCAGCAGTGAATCAGGTGACAGTAGCCAAGAGACCCAGTACTTC

v_gene: TRBV6-5
j_gene: TRBJ2-7
abundance: .
d_gene: TRBD1
CDR3aa: CASSYSGQGAVKQYF
CDR3nt: TGTGCCAGCAGTTACTCTGGTCAGGGGGCAGTCAAGCAGTACTTC

v_gene: TRBV6-2/TRBV6-3
j_gene: TRBJ1-1
abundance: many
d_gene: .
CDR3aa: CASRSPDGNLEAFF
CDR3nt: TGTGCCAGCAGGTCCCCGGACGGGAACCTTGAAGCTTTCTTT

v_gene: TRBV12-3/TRBV12-4
j_gene: TRBJ1-1
abundance: .
d_gene: TRBD1
CDR3aa: CASSLGDRATEAFF
CDR3nt: TGTGCCAGCAGTTTAGGGGACAGGGCAACTGAAGCTTTCTTT

v_gene: TRBV10-3
j_gene: TRBJ1-1
abundance: few
d_gene: .
CDR3aa: CAISESKVEAFF
CDR3nt: TGTGCCATCAGTGAGTCGAAGGTTGAAGCTTTCTTT

v_gene: TRBV19
j_gene: TRBJ1-4
abundance: .
d_gene: .
CDR3aa: CASSESATNEKLFF
CDR3nt: TGTGCCAGTAGTGAGTCCGCAACTAATGAAAAACTGTTTTTT

v_gene: TRBV6-2/TRBV6-3
j_gene: TRBJ2-7
abundance: few
d_gene: TRBD1
CDR3aa: CASRPGQGAPYEQYF
CDR3nt: TGTGCCAGCAGACCCGGACAGGGGGCCCCCTACGAGCAGTACTTC

v_gene: TRBV19
j_gene: TRBJ2-3
abundance: many
d_gene: .
CDR3aa: CASSIDPGMSTDTQYF
CDR3nt: TGTGCCAGTAGTATAGATCCGGGAATGAGCACAGATACGCAGTATTTT

v_gene: TRBV3-1
j_gene: TRBJ2-3
abundance: .
d_gene: TRBD2
CDR3aa: CASSLNPFGRGADTQYF
CDR3nt: TGTGCCAGCAGCCTTAACCCCTTTGGGAGGGGTGCAGATACGCAGTATTTT

v_gene: TRBV20-1
j_gene: TRBJ2-5
abundance: many
d_gene: .
CDR3aa: CSATPGLTQETQYF
CDR3nt: TGCAGTGCTACCCCCGGTTTGACTCAAGAGACCCAGTACTTC

v_gene: TRBV7-8
j_gene: TRBJ2-7
abundance: many
d_gene: .
CDR3aa: CASSPDLESYEQYF
CDR3nt: TGTGCCAGCAGCCCCGACTTGGAAAGCTACGAGCAGTACTTC

v_gene: TRBV20-1
j_gene: TRBJ2-3
abundance: .
d_gene: .
CDR3aa: CSARLAPGRTDTQYF
CDR3nt: TGCAGTGCTAGATTAGCCCCCGGCCGCACAGATACGCAGTATTTT

v_gene: TRBV11-2
j_gene: TRBJ2-1
abundance: .
d_gene: .
CDR3aa: CASSLVVAGTGEQFF
CDR3nt: TGTGCCAGCAGCTTAGTTGTTGCGGGGACGGGTGAGCAGTTCTTC